This T cell receptor (beta chain) emerged from a study of graft-versus-host responses after intestinal transplantation. Study-wide background: Multivisceral, liver-intestinal, or isolated intestinal transplants were given to recipients. Study conclusions and caveats: Some GvH clones were seen earlier in gut or blood, suggesting intestinal origin.

A note on this clone: What it binds is not known.

The CDR3 spans 15 residues. V was pared by 4 bases and J by 6 bases, with 20 bases between. Germline V CDR1 and CDR2: SGHRS, YFSETQ. TCRdb keeps only in-frame clones here, not all; method: immunoSEQ multiplex PCR. The data hold about 90,000 clones, with roughly 90% observed a single time. The gene calls are TRBV5-1 and TRBJ2-7; D might be TRBD1 (5 bases). The sequences come from unstimulated CD4+ T cells sorted from spleen or lymph node cells, collected before intestinal transplant. This TCR came from a human donor who received an intestinal transplant. Here the CDR3 reads CASSETGRAPFEQYF. The CDR3 DNA follows: TGCGCCAGCAGCGAAACAGGTCGTGCCCCCTTCGAGCAGTACTTC.